One sample yielded the 8 T cell receptor beta chains listed below, sequenced in a study of T-cell reconstitution after alpha-beta-depleted transplantation in children. During its preparation, the TCRbeta library received unique molecular identifiers. In TCRdb, the PCR reads were re-called with MiXCR into one record per CDR3 protein. The sample lists about 500,000 distinct CDR3 sequences; 30% to 35% were seen once. The starting material was PBMCs from the stem cell graft donor, obtained from the stem cell graft. These receptors originate from a human donor who donated a stem cell graft to a child with aplastic anemia.

The chain couples TRBV5-1 to TRBJ2-3; no definite D call. Trimming took 3 bases from V and 4 from J, leaving 12 bases between them. This CDR3 spans 14 amino acids. The germline V gene encodes CDR1 SGHRS and CDR2 YFSETQ. In nucleotides, the CDR3 is TGCGCCAGCAGCTCGGACCCTTTAGCAGATACGCAGTATTTT. Translated: CASSSDPLADTQYF.

V and J are TRBV7-9 and TRBJ2-7, with D unclear. The CDR3 consists of 12 residues. Trimming shortened V by 1 base and J by 12 bases, and 13 bases separated the two germline ends. From germline, CDR1 is SEHNR and CDR2 FQNEAQ (reference sequence). The CDR3 region is CASSLEGVELYF. The CDR3 DNA is TGTGCCAGCAGCTTAGAGGGCGTTGAGTTGTACTTC.

The chain combines TRBV5-1 with TRBJ1-1; tentatively, D is TRBD1 (5 bases). This CDR3 is 16 amino acids long. Per the germline V gene, CDR1 is SGHRS and CDR2 is YFSETQ. Trimming stripped 0 bases from V and 5 bases from J, with 17 bases between. CDR3 in DNA: TGCGCCAGCAGCTTGGTTGCAGGGAGCCCAATGACTGAAGCTTTCTTT. Translated, it gives CASSLVAGSPMTEAFF. The entire variable domain, with the rest obtained from reference TRBV5-1 and TRBJ1-1, is as follows: KAGVTQTPRYLIKTRGQQVTLSCSPISGHRSVSWYQQTPGQGLQFLFEYFSETQRNKGNFPGRFSGRQFSNSRSEMNVSTLELGDSALYLCASSLVAGSPMTEAFFGQGTRLTVV.

The chain is built from TRBV4-2 and TRBJ2-5; D is ambiguous. The CDR3 is made up of 12 amino acids. Germline-derived CDR1 and CDR2 are LGHNA and YNFKEQ. The V gene lost 0 bases and the J gene lost 5 bases, with 4 bases spanning the gap. Here the CDR3 DNA reads TGTGCCAGCAGCCAAGATTTCGAGACCCAGTACTTC. Amino acid sequence: CASSQDFETQYF.

This clonotype occurred a few times. The chain is built from TRBV6-1 and TRBJ2-4, with D maybe TRBD1 (5 bases). With 6 bases removed from V and 0 bases from J, the gap between germline ends came to 9 bases. Germline loops: CDR1 MNHNS, CDR2 SASEGT. There are 14 residues in the CDR3. DNA for the CDR3: TGTGCCAGCAGCGATGGACAAGCCAAAAACATTCAGTACTTC. The encoded protein is CASSDGQAKNIQYF.

This clonotype showed up just a few times. This rearrangement joins TRBV29-1 to TRBJ2-2, with D tentatively TRBD1 (5 bases). In germline, CDR1 is SQVTM, CDR2 ANQGSEA. The CDR3 runs 14 residues. V lost 7 bases, J lost 5 bases, and 17 bases lay in between. DNA of the CDR3: TGCAGCGCGTGGACAAACTCTGGAACCGGGGAGCTGTTTTTT. Amino acid sequence: CSAWTNSGTGELFF.

The chain combines TRBV20-1 with TRBJ1-5; D not certain. The V and J ends lost 5 bases and 0 bases respectively, with 17 bases between them. The germline V gene has CDR1 DFQATT and CDR2 SNEGSKA (reference sequence). The CDR3 has 16 residues. Written as DNA, the CDR3 is TGCAGTGCTCTCCGGACCGGCACTTATAGCAATCAGCCCCAGCATTTT. Encoded protein: CSALRTGTYSNQPQHF.

This clonotype was seen a few times. The V call is TRBV29-1, the J call TRBJ2-5, with no clear D. Per germline, CDR1 SQVTM and CDR2 ANQGSEA. The CDR3 spans 12 residues. Between the trimmed V and J ends, which lost 0 bases and 5 bases, there was a span of 7 bases. The CDR3 reads CSVEDLDETQYF. The CDR3 nucleotides read TGCAGCGTTGAAGATCTAGATGAGACCCAGTACTTC.